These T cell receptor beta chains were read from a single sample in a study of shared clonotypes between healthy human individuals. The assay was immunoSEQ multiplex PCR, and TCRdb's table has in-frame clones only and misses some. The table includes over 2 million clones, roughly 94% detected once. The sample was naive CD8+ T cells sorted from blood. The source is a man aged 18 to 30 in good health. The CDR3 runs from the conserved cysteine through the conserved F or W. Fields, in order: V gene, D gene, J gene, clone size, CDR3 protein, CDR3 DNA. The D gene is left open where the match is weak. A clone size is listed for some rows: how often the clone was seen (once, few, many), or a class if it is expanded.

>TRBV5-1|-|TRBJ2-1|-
CASSLGLDPYNEQFF
TGCGCCAGCAGCTTGGGACTAGACCCATACAATGAGCAGTTCTTC
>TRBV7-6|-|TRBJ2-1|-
CASSPTATAEQFF
TGTGCCAGCAGCCCCACGGCCACAGCTGAGCAGTTCTTC
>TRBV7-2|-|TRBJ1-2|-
CASSLVGGKSYGYTF
TGTGCCAGCAGCTTAGTCGGGGGGAAGTCCTATGGCTACACCTTC
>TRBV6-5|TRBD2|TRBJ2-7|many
CASSYRLAQSSYEQYF
TGTGCCAGCAGTTACCGACTAGCGCAGAGCTCCTACGAGCAGTACTTC
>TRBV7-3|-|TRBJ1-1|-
CASSLNRNTEAFF
TGTGCCAGCAGCTTAAACAGGAACACTGAAGCTTTCTTT
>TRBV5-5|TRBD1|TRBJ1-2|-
CASSTTGQTFMNYGYTF
TGTGCCAGCAGCACCACGGGACAGACATTTATGAACTATGGCTACACCTTC
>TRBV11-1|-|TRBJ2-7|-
CASSLEGRFYEQYF
TGTGCCAGCAGCTTAGAGGGCCGCTTTTACGAGCAGTACTTC
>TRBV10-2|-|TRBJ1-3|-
CASSDYLSSGNTIYF
TGCGCCAGCAGTGACTACCTGAGCTCTGGAAACACCATATATTTT
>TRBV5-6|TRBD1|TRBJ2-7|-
CASTWAQGNEQYF
TGTGCCAGCACCTGGGCACAGGGGAACGAGCAGTACTTC
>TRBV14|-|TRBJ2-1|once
CASSQVGVWPQFF
TGTGCCAGCAGCCAAGTCGGGGTATGGCCGCAGTTCTTC
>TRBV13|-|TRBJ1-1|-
CASSPPGAQNTEAFF
TGTGCCAGCAGCCCACCAGGGGCGCAAAACACTGAAGCTTTCTTT
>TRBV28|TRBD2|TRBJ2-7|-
CASRPLTGGSPYEQYF
TGTGCCAGCAGACCCCTCACGGGAGGGAGTCCCTACGAGCAGTACTTC
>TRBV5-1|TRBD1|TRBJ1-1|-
CASSLEGTANTEAFF
TGCGCCAGCAGCTTGGAGGGGACAGCCAACACTGAAGCTTTCTTT
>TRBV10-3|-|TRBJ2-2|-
CAISNTGELFF
TGTGCCATAAGCAACACCGGGGAGCTGTTTTTT
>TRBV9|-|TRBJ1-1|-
CASGRYDTEAFF
TGTGCCAGCGGTAGGTACGACACTGAAGCTTTCTTT
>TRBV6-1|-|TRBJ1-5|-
CASSERGVSNAYSNQPQHF
TGTGCCAGCAGTGAAAGGGGCGTTAGCAACGCGTATAGCAATCAGCCCCAGCATTTT
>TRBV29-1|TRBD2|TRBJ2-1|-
CSVSGLAGDGSYNEQFF
TGCAGCGTATCGGGACTAGCGGGAGACGGTTCCTACAATGAGCAGTTCTTC
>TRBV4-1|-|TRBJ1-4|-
CASSQDYEKLFF
TGCGCCAGCAGCCAAGATTATGAAAAACTGTTTTTT
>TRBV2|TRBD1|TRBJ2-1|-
CATDRGSYNEQFF
TGTGCCACCGACAGGGGGTCCTACAATGAGCAGTTCTTC
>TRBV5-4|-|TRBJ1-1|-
CASSTGEVTEAFF
TGTGCCAGCAGCACCGGGGAGGTCACTGAAGCTTTCTTT
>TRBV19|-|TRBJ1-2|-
CASSSTGDPNYGYTF
TGTGCCAGTAGTTCGACGGGGGATCCTAACTATGGCTACACCTTC
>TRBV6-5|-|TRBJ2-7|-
CASSSISTTSYEQYF
TGTGCCAGCAGTTCAATTAGCACTACCTCCTACGAGCAGTACTTC
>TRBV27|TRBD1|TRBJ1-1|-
CASSPGTGIPEAFF
TGTGCCAGCAGTCCCGGGACAGGGATCCCTGAAGCTTTCTTT
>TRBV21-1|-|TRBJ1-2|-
CASRPTENYGYTF
TGTGCCAGCAGGCCCACGGAAAACTATGGCTACACCTTC
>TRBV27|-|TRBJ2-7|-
CASSPPLGLQYF
TGTGCCAGCAGTCCCCCTTTAGGTTTGCAGTACTTC
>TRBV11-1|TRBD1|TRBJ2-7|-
CASSLRDRELGEQYF
TGTGCCAGCAGCCTACGGGACAGGGAACTAGGAGAGCAGTACTTC
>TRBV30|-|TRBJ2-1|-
CAWSESQAGYNEQFF
TGTGCCTGGAGTGAATCACAGGCCGGATACAATGAGCAGTTCTTC
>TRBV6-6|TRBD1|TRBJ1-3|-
CASSYPAGGGGNTIYF
TGTGCCAGCAGTTACCCCGCAGGGGGCGGTGGAAACACCATATATTTT
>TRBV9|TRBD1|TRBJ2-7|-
CASSVGQGNYEQYF
TGTGCCAGCAGCGTAGGACAGGGGAACTACGAGCAGTACTTC
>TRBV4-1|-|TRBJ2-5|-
CASSQAETQYF
TGCGCCAGCAGCCAAGCGGAGACCCAGTACTTC
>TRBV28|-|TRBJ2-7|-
CASSFRDHPYEQYF
TGTGCCAGCAGCTTCCGGGACCACCCCTACGAGCAGTACTTC
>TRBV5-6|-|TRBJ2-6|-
CASSLGGFNVLTF
TGTGCCAGCAGCTTAGGAGGCTTCAACGTCCTGACTTTC
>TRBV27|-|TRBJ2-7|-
CASSLGHPYEQYF
TGTGCCAGCAGTCTCGGACATCCCTACGAGCAGTACTTC
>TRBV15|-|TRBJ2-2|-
CATSSYTGELFF
TGTGCCACCAGCAGCTATACCGGGGAGCTGTTTTTT
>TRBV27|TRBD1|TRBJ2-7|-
CASSPPPLDRDSYEQYF
TGTGCCAGCAGTCCACCCCCCTTGGACAGGGACTCCTACGAGCAGTACTTC
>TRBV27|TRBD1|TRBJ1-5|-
CASQGQGLNQPQHF
TGTGCCAGCCAGGGACAGGGCTTAAATCAGCCCCAGCATTTT
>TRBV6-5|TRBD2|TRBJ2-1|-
CASRTVAGDGNEQFF
TGTGCCAGCAGAACGGTAGCGGGAGATGGTAATGAGCAGTTCTTC
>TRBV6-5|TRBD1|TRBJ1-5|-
CAMARGLNQPQHF
TGTGCCATGGCTAGGGGGCTCAATCAGCCCCAGCATTTT
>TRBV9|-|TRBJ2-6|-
CASSARSSGANVLTF
TGTGCCAGCAGCGCGCGGAGCTCTGGGGCCAACGTCCTGACTTTC
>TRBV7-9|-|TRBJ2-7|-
CASSISLSEQYF
TGTGCCAGCAGTATCTCCTTGAGCGAGCAGTACTTC
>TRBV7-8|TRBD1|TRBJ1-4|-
CASSLATGGTEKLFF
TGTGCCAGCAGCTTAGCGACAGGGGGAACTGAAAAACTGTTTTTT
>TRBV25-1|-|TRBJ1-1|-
CASSEFGVMAFF
TGTGCCAGCAGTGAATTTGGGGTTATGGCTTTCTTT
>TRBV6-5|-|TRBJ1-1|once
CASSPDVNTEAFF
TGTGCCAGCAGTCCGGACGTTAACACTGAAGCTTTCTTT
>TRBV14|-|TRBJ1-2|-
CASSQVPGGSYGYTF
TGTGCCAGCAGCCAAGTTCCCGGGGGATCCTATGGCTACACCTTC
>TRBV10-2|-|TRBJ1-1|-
CASSGQEAFF
TGCGCCAGCAGTGGGCAGGAAGCTTTCTTT
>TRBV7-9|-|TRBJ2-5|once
CASSRRGDIQETQYF
TGTGCCAGCAGCCGACGGGGGGACATCCAAGAGACCCAGTACTTC
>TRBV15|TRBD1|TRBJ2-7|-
CATSSSDRVHEQYF
TGTGCCACCAGCAGTTCCGACAGGGTCCACGAGCAGTACTTC
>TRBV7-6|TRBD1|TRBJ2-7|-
CASSLQGSTYEQYF
TGTGCCAGCAGCCTACAGGGGTCCACCTACGAGCAGTACTTC
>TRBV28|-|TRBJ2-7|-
CASSLGRSYEQYF
TGTGCCAGCAGCTTGGGGCGCTCCTACGAGCAGTACTTC
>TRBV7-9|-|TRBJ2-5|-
CASSLVAGTETQYF
TGTGCCAGCAGCTTAGTGGCAGGTACAGAGACCCAGTACTTC
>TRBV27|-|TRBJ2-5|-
CASSPLWGAARETQYF
TGTGCCAGCAGTCCCCTATGGGGGGCGGCAAGGGAGACCCAGTACTTC
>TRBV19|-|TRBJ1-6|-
CASSIVVNSPLHF
TGTGCCAGTAGTATAGTGGTTAATTCACCCCTCCACTTT
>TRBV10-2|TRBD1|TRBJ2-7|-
CASSRPGQGNDEQYF
TGCGCCAGCAGTAGACCGGGACAGGGGAACGACGAGCAGTACTTC
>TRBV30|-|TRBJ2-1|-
CAWNKGSSYNEQFF
TGTGCCTGGAATAAAGGGAGCTCCTACAATGAGCAGTTCTTC
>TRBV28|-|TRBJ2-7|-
CASSPVTGASLIGGQYF
TGTGCCAGCAGCCCTGTGACAGGAGCTTCATTAATAGGCGGGCAGTACTTC
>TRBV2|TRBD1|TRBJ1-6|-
CASSEDRAGSPLHF
TGTGCCAGCAGCGAAGACAGGGCGGGATCACCCCTCCACTTT
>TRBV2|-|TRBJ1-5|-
CASSDRSSAGMDSNQPQHF
TGTGCCAGCAGTGATCGTTCGTCGGCAGGGATGGACAGCAATCAGCCCCAGCATTTT